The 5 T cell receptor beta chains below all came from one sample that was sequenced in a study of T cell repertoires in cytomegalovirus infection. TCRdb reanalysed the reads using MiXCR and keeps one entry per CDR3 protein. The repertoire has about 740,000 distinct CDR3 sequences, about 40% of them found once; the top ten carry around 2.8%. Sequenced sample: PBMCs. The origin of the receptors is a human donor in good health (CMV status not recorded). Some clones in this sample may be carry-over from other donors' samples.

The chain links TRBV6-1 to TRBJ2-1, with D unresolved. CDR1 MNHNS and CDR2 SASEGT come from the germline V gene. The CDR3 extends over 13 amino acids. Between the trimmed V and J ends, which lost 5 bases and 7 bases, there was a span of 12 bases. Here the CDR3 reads CASSSSSENEQFF. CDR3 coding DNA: TGTGCCAGCAGTTCATCCTCAGAGAATGAGCAGTTCTTC.

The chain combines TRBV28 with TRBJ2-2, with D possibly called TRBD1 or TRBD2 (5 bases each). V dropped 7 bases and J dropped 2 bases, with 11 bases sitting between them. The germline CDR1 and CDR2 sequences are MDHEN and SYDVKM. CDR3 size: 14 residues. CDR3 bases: TGTGCCAGCATCTCGGGACCTAACACCGGGGAGCTGTTTTTT. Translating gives CASISGPNTGELFF.

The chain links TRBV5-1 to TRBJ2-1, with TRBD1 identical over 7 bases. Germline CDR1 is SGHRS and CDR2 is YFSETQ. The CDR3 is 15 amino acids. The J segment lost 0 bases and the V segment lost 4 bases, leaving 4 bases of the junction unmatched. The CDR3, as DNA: TGCGCCAGCAGCCCGGGACAGCTCTCCTACAATGAGCAGTTCTTC. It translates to CASSPGQLSYNEQFF.

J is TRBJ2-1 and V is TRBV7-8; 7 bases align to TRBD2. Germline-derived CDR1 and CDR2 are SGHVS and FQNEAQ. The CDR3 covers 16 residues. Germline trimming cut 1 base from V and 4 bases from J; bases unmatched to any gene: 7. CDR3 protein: CASSLVQRGRYNEQFF. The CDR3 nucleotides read TGTGCCAGCAGCTTAGTACAGCGGGGCCGATACAATGAGCAGTTCTTC.

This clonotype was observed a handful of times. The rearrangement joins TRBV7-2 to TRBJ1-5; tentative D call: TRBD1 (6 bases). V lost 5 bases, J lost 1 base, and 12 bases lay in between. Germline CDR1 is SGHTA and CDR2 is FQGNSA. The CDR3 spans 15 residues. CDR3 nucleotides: TGTGCCAGCAGCGTAGGAAGGGGGAGCAATCAGCCCCAGCATTTT. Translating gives CASSVGRGSNQPQHF.